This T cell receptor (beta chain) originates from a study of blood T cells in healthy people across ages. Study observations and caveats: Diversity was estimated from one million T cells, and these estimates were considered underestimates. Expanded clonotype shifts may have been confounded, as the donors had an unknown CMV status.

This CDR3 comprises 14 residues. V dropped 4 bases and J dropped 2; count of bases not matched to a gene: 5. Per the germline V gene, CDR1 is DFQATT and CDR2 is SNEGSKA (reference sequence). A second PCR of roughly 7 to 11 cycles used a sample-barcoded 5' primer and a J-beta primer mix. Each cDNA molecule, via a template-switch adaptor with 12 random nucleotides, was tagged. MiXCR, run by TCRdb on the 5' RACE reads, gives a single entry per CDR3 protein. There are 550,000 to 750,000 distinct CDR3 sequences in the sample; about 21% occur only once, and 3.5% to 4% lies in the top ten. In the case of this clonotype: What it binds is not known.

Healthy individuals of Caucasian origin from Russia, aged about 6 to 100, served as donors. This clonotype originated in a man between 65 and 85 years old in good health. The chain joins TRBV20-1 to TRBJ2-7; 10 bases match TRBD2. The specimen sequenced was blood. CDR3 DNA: TGCAGTGCTAAGGGGACTAGCGAACCCTACGAGCAGTACTTC. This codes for CSAKGTSEPYEQYF.